These 15 T cell receptor beta chains share one sample of origin, sequenced in a study of T-cell memory formation after mild COVID-19 (dated by TCRdb to 2020 to 2023). To prepare the library, 5' RACE was applied. Sequencing was carried out with an Illumina NovaSeq 6000. The public reads were run again by TCRdb, first through fastp at Q25 and then through MiXCR, and only productive beta chains were kept. Under each unique CDR3 protein, matching rows form one entry showing the most common genes and DNA. The sample table lists approximately 350,000 distinct CDR3 sequences, roughly 14% of them with a count of one. Around 21% of the sample belongs to the ten largest clones. The sample comprised PBMCs or a T cell subset sorted from them (not recorded which). The receptor source for this set is a man aged 18-30 years who had mild COVID-19 (a few samples of this study predate the infection). The sample titles of this study are shuffled in the database, so cell type and time point are left out; the donor was told from shared clones.

Ten or more counts support this clonotype. V is TRBV7-2 and J is TRBJ2-4; tentative D call: TRBD1 (5 bases). V shed 2 bases and J shed 0 bases, with 23 bases lying between them. This CDR3 comprises 20 residues. Per the germline V gene, CDR1 is SGHTA and CDR2 is FQGNSA. CDR3: CASSLIWQGSFTLAKNIQYF. The CDR3 DNA follows: TGTGCCAGCAGCTTAATTTGGCAGGGCTCTTTTACACTAGCCAAAAACATTCAGTACTTC.

This clonotype occurred a few times. The V call is TRBV11-2, the J call TRBJ2-2; possibly TRBD1 for D (8 bases). Germline-derived CDR1 and CDR2 are SGHAT and FQNNGV. CDR3 length equals 15 residues. V lost 5 bases, J lost 3 bases, and 13 bases lay in between. CDR3 coding DNA: TGTGCCAGCAGCCCCACAGGGGGGGACACCGGGGAGCTGTTTTTT. Its translation: CASSPTGGDTGELFF.

This chain links TRBV24-1 with TRBJ2-1, with D uncertain. Trimming removed 4 bases from V and 6 bases from J, with 15 bases in between. The CDR3 has 15 amino acids. Germline CDR1 is KGHDR and CDR2 is SFDVKD. The CDR3 here is CATSEVYPGSNEQFF. CDR3 nucleotide sequence: TGTGCCACCAGTGAGGTCTACCCGGGTTCCAATGAGCAGTTCTTC.

The table lists this clonotype with a few counts. This chain connects TRBV5-1 to TRBJ1-1; 7 bases are shared with TRBD1. Germline-derived CDR1 and CDR2 are SGHRS and YFSETQ. This CDR3 is built from 15 residues. The J segment lost 5 bases and the V segment lost 2 bases, leaving 9 bases of the junction unmatched. The CDR3: CASSFRAGGGTEAFF. CDR3 DNA sequence: TGCGCCAGCAGCTTTCGGGCAGGGGGAGGGACTGAAGCTTTCTTT.

This clonotype was seen only a few times. The rearrangement uses TRBV7-6 and TRBJ2-3; 8 bases are a match to TRBD1. The length of the CDR3 is 16 residues. Germline V gives CDR1 SGHVS, CDR2 FNYEAQ. V was clipped by 5 bases and J by 1 base; unmatched bases: 8. CDR3 DNA: TGTGCCAGCAGCCTCTCCTGGGGACAGGGCACAGATACGCAGTATTTT. As protein: CASSLSWGQGTDTQYF.

This clonotype was counted between two and nine times. The CDR3 nucleotides are TGTGCCAGTAGTACCACAGGGTTAAGCAATCAGCCCCAGCATTTT. It specifies CASSTTGLSNQPQHF. The rearrangement joins TRBV19 to TRBJ1-5, with D possibly being TRBD1 (6 bases). The V gene lost 4 bases and the J gene lost 1 base, with 11 bases spanning the gap. This CDR3 region has 15 residues. Per the germline V gene, CDR1 is LNHDA and CDR2 is SQIVND (reference sequence).

Only a few counts were recorded for this clonotype. The J gene is TRBJ2-3, the V gene TRBV24-1, with a weak D call TRBD2 (6 bases). This CDR3 comprises 15 residues. Trimming shortened V by 7 bases and J by 8 bases, and 21 bases separated the two germline ends. Germline V gene data show CDR1 as KGHDR and CDR2 as SFDVKD. The CDR3 DNA reads TGTGCCACCAGGCTGACTAGAGCCCCGGCACGTACGCAGTATTTT. Translating it yields CATRLTRAPARTQYF.

J is TRBJ2-2 and V is TRBV12-3 or TRBV12-4; TRBD1 agrees at 9 bases. J was trimmed by 5 bases and V by 6 bases; bases with no gene match: 4. The CDR3 totals 14 residues. This CDR3 reads CASRQGAITGELFF. In DNA form, the CDR3 reads TGTGCCAGCAGACAGGGGGCTATAACCGGGGAGCTGTTTTTT.

The table lists this clonotype with a few counts. The CDR3 DNA reads as TGTGCCAGCTCACTTCGGACTAGCGGGGAGGGAGAGACCCAGTACTTC. Amino acids: CASSLRTSGEGETQYF. This chain connects TRBV18 to TRBJ2-5, with TRBD2 identical over 12 bases. The CDR3 is 16 amino acids. With V trimmed by 4 bases and J by 4 bases, 7 bases remained unmatched. The germline gives CDR1 KGHSH, CDR2 LQKENI.

This clonotype was detected only a few times. The chain couples TRBV10-3 to TRBJ2-7, with D possibly being TRBD2 (6 bases). Trimming took 5 bases from V and 1 from J, leaving 15 bases between them. CDR1 is ENHRY and CDR2 is SYGVKD in the germline V gene. CDR3 length equals 15 residues. CDR3 bases: TGTGCCATCAGTCGACTCGGGAGCCGATCCTACGAGCAGTACTTC. The encoded protein is CAISRLGSRSYEQYF.

This clonotype was observed a few times. This chain connects TRBV2 to TRBJ2-5, with a tentative D call TRBD2 (5 bases). Trimming pared 6 bases from V and 1 base from J, leaving 12 bases between. The length of the CDR3 is 14 residues. Germline V gene sequence: CDR1 SNHLY, CDR2 FYNNEI. CDR3 coding DNA: TGTGCCAGCAGGAGGGCCGCAGGCCAAGAGACCCAGTACTTC. Its translation: CASRRAAGQETQYF. The variable domain in full, completed from reference TRBV2 and TRBJ2-5, reads EPEVTQTPSHQVTQMGQEVILRCVPISNHLYFYWYRQILGQKVEFLVSFYNNEISEKSEIFDDQFSVERPDGSNFTLKIRSTKLEDSAMYFCASRRAAGQETQYFGPGTRLLVL.

This clonotype showed up just a few times. The chain couples TRBV7-6 to TRBJ2-3; 8 bases align to TRBD2. The V segment lost 2 bases and the J segment 5 bases; nucleotides outside the gene matches: 6. Germline CDR1 is SGHVS and CDR2 is FNYEAQ. CDR3 size: 15 residues. In nucleotides, the CDR3 is TGTGCCAGCAGCTTACCGGGGGGGCCAAAAGATACGCAGTATTTT. This gives the protein CASSLPGGPKDTQYF.

The chain uses TRBV19 and TRBJ2-7, with no clear D. The CDR3 is 16 residues long. Germline lookup yields CDR1 LNHDA and CDR2 SQIVND (reference sequence). V was trimmed by 9 bases and J by 4 bases, leaving 25 bases between them. The CDR3 loop reads CARETNSCEGFYEQYF. CDR3 sequence (DNA): TGTGCCAGGGAAACCAACAGTTGTGAAGGGTTTTACGAGCAGTACTTC.

This rearrangement joins TRBV5-1 to TRBJ2-3, with D possibly being TRBD1 (6 bases). Trimming took off 1 base at V and 1 base at J, with 16 bases between the two ends. The CDR3 is 17 amino acids. The germline gives CDR1 SGHRS, CDR2 YFSETQ. DNA of the CDR3: TGCGCCAGCAGCTTGCTCCCGGCGGACAGTCGCACAGATACGCAGTATTTT. This sequence encodes CASSLLPADSRTDTQYF.

The DNA of the CDR3 is TGTGCCAGCACGGCGGCAGGCTATGGCTACACCTTC. Encoded protein: CASTAAGYGYTF. This rearrangement joins TRBV7-8 to TRBJ1-2; D call uncertain. CDR3 length: 12 residues. The V gene lost 7 bases and the J gene lost 4 bases, with 10 bases spanning the gap. Germline V CDR1 and CDR2: SGHVS, FQNEAQ.